This is a list of T cell receptor beta chains from one sample in a study of T cell repertoires in aging, cancer and after chemotherapy. One entry per CDR3 protein results from TCRdb running MiXCR on the multiplex PCR reads. The repertoire holds some 5,000 distinct CDR3 sequences, with 30% to 35% as singletons. The sequenced sample consisted of blood. These receptors originate from a human donor with a blood cancer. The CDR3 runs from the conserved cysteine through the conserved F or W. The D gene is left open where the match is weak. Size is omitted from some rows. Given values are once, few, many or a class for expanded clones.

size,D,J,V,CDR3,DNA
NA,TRBD1,TRBJ1-2,TRBV7-2,CASSLVGAGGAGGYTF,TGTGCCAGCAGCTTAGTGGGAGCAGGGGGGGCTGGTGGCTACACCTTC
NA,NA,TRBJ2-7,TRBV5-4,CASSAIGEQYF,TGTGCCAGCAGCGCGATAGGCGAGCAGTACTTC
NA,TRBD1,TRBJ1-2,TRBV11-2,CASSSSGGADYGYTF,TGTGCCAGCAGCTCGTCAGGGGGCGCAGACTATGGCTACACCTTC
medium-sized,NA,TRBJ2-3,TRBV19,CASGGGARTDTQYF,TGTGCCAGTGGAGGGGGAGCACGCACAGATACGCAGTATTTT
NA,TRBD1,TRBJ1-5,TRBV18,CASSPGTVNQPQHF,TGTGCCAGCTCTCCCGGGACAGTTAATCAGCCCCAGCATTTT
NA,TRBD1,TRBJ1-1,TRBV11-1,CASTSTGTVNTEAFF,TGTGCCAGCACCTCGACCGGGACAGTGAACACTGAAGCTTTCTTT
large,NA,TRBJ2-5,TRBV29-1,CSVEEGGGWETQYF,TGCAGCGTTGAAGAGGGAGGAGGGTGGGAGACCCAGTACTTC
NA,TRBD2,TRBJ2-2,TRBV30,CAWGRGGGTGELFF,TGTGCCTGGGGGCGGGGGGGGGGGACCGGGGAGCTGTTTTTT
NA,NA,TRBJ2-2,TRBV6-4,CASSALPGPSNTGELFF,TGTGCCAGCAGCGCCCTGCCGGGACCTTCGAACACCGGGGAGCTGTTTTTT
NA,NA,TRBJ1-2,TRBV30,CAWSVHGNGYTF,TGTGCCTGGAGTGTACATGGAAACGGCTACACCTTC